This is a list of T cell receptor beta chains from one sample in a study of cytomegalovirus exposure and HLA in healthy donors. Using immunoSEQ multiplex PCR, the repertoire was profiled, and TCRdb retains in-frame clones only, with some absent. In the table there are more than 140,000 clones, 70% to 90% of which are singletons. The sample taken for sequencing was PBMCs. Every receptor here comes from a woman aged 18-29 years in good health and CMV-seropositive. Both conserved end residues are part of each CDR3. Fields, in order: V gene, clone size, J gene, D gene, CDR3 protein, CDR3 DNA. The D gene is left open where the match is weak. Clone sizes are given selectively: once, few, many, or a class where the clone is expanded.

>TRBV4-3|-|TRBJ1-2|-
CASSQDQATNYGYTF
TGCGCCAGCAGCCAAGATCAGGCCACTAACTATGGCTACACCTTC
>TRBV27|once|TRBJ2-2|-
CASSLSFIANTGELFF
TGTGCCAGCAGTTTATCGTTTATCGCGAACACCGGGGAGCTGTTTTTT
>TRBV27|once|TRBJ2-7|-
CASHFRGQGRQYF
TGTGCCAGTCACTTCAGGGGTCAGGGTCGGCAGTACTTC
>TRBV29-1|-|TRBJ2-7|-
CSVLLYRDEEQYF
TGCAGCGTTTTATTGTACAGGGATGAAGAGCAGTACTTC
>TRBV7-2|few|TRBJ2-1|TRBD2
CASSHGSSREGRGTEQFF
TGTGCCAGCAGCCATGGGTCGTCGAGGGAGGGCCGAGGTACTGAGCAGTTCTTC
>TRBV19|-|TRBJ1-1|-
CASSRTVNTEAFF
TGTGCCAGTAGTCGGACAGTGAACACTGAAGCTTTCTTT
>TRBV15|-|TRBJ1-4|TRBD1
CATSSNRGRGNEKLFF
TGTGCCACCAGCAGCAACAGGGGGCGCGGTAATGAAAAACTGTTTTTT
>TRBV14|once|TRBJ2-3|TRBD2
CASSQASGRTDTQYF
TGTGCCAGCAGCCAGGCGAGCGGGAGAACAGATACGCAGTATTTT
>TRBV6-5|-|TRBJ2-1|TRBD1
CASSADRDPYNEQFF
TGTGCCAGCAGCGCGGACAGGGACCCCTACAATGAGCAGTTCTTC
>TRBV10-2|-|TRBJ2-7|TRBD2
CASTYGTSGYEQYF
TGCGCCAGCACCTACGGGACTAGCGGCTACGAGCAGTACTTC
>TRBV10-1|few|TRBJ2-7|-
CASSEIPGHAEQYF
TGCGCCAGCAGTGAGATTCCGGGACACGCCGAGCAGTACTTC
>TRBV5-1|-|TRBJ2-5|TRBD2
CASSLGLAGGPRETQYF
TGCGCCAGCAGCTTGGGATTAGCGGGAGGGCCTAGGGAGACCCAGTACTTC
>TRBV6-5|-|TRBJ1-3|TRBD1
CASSVDRVGNTIYF
TGTGCCAGCAGTGTTGACAGGGTTGGAAACACCATATATTTT
>TRBV25-1|-|TRBJ2-3|TRBD2
CASSRASGYTDTQYF
TGTGCCAGCAGTCGAGCTAGCGGATACACAGATACGCAGTATTTT
>TRBV7-3|-|TRBJ2-7|TRBD2
CASSTGLAGPYEQYF
TGTGCCAGCAGCACCGGACTAGCGGGGCCTTACGAGCAGTACTTC
>TRBV14|many|TRBJ2-5|TRBD1
CASSQGDRGPGETQYF
TGTGCCAGCAGCCAAGGGGACAGGGGGCCTGGAGAGACCCAGTACTTC
>TRBV2|few|TRBJ1-2|-
CASSVGSYDFNYGYTF
TGTGCCAGCAGTGTTGGGTCATATGACTTTAACTATGGCTACACCTTC
>TRBV28|-|TRBJ2-7|TRBD2
CAIDRTSGYEQYF
TGTGCCATCGACAGGACTAGCGGTTACGAGCAGTACTTC
>TRBV11-3|-|TRBJ2-3|-
CASSAGPSTDTQYF
TGTGCCAGCAGTGCGGGTCCCAGCACAGATACGCAGTATTTT
>TRBV5-4|-|TRBJ2-4|-
CASSLYRENIQYF
TGTGCCAGCAGCTTGTACAGGGAAAACATTCAGTACTTC
>TRBV9|-|TRBJ2-1|-
CASSGGQGSYNEQFF
TGTGCCAGCAGCGGCGGCCAAGGCTCCTACAATGAGCAGTTCTTC
>TRBV7-9|-|TRBJ2-7|-
CASSPSGIYEQYF
TGTGCCAGCAGCCCCTCCGGGATCTACGAGCAGTACTTC
>TRBV7-9|-|TRBJ1-1|-
CASSPGAGVPEAFF
TGTGCCAGCAGCCCAGGGGCAGGAGTGCCTGAAGCTTTCTTT
>TRBV19|-|TRBJ1-2|TRBD1
CASRGQGAWGYTF
TGTGCCAGTAGAGGACAGGGGGCTTGGGGCTACACCTTC
>TRBV9|once|TRBJ2-5|TRBD2
CASSVGRGVETQYF
TGTGCCAGCAGCGTAGGTCGGGGGGTCGAGACCCAGTACTTC
>TRBV5-1|once|TRBJ2-3|TRBD2
CASSLNGRDADTQYF
TGCGCCAGCAGCTTAAACGGGAGGGACGCAGATACGCAGTATTTT
>TRBV30|-|TRBJ2-3|-
CAWRAPGDTQYF
TGTGCCTGGAGGGCCCCGGGGGATACGCAGTATTTT
>TRBV28|-|TRBJ1-1|TRBD1
CASSLRAGGNTEAFF
TGTGCCAGCAGTTTAAGGGCAGGGGGCAACACTGAAGCTTTCTTT
>TRBV7-8|-|TRBJ2-7|-
CASRFRDNSYEQYF
TGTGCCAGCAGGTTCCGGGACAACTCCTACGAGCAGTACTTC
>TRBV14|-|TRBJ1-2|TRBD1
CASSPPRQGRWGYTF
TGTGCCAGCAGCCCCCCGAGACAGGGGAGGTGGGGCTACACCTTC
>TRBV5-1|-|TRBJ2-1|-
CASSSGRDKTYNEQFF
TGCGCCAGCAGTTCCGGACGGGACAAAACCTACAATGAGCAGTTCTTC
>TRBV2|-|TRBJ2-1|-
CASSEYGGEQFF
TGTGCCAGCAGTGAATATGGGGGGGAGCAGTTCTTC
>TRBV21-1|few|TRBJ2-4|-
CASSTNRVAKNIQYF
TGTGCCAGCAGCACCAACAGGGTAGCCAAAAACATTCAGTACTTC
>TRBV4-1|-|TRBJ1-1|TRBD1
CASSQEDRGRTEAFF
TGCGCCAGCAGCCAAGAAGACAGGGGCCGCACTGAAGCTTTCTTT
>TRBV15|-|TRBJ2-2|TRBD1
CATSTGSGTGYATGELFF
TGTGCCACCAGCACCGGCTCCGGGACAGGGTATGCCACCGGGGAGCTGTTTTTT
>TRBV30|-|TRBJ2-2|-
CAWSLRIGTLNTGELFF
TGTGCCTGGAGTTTGCGCATAGGGACACTGAACACCGGGGAGCTGTTTTTT
>TRBV11-3|once|TRBJ2-3|-
CASSFSQASTDTQYF
TGTGCCAGCAGCTTCAGCCAGGCTAGCACAGATACGCAGTATTTT
>TRBV7-6|once|TRBJ2-1|TRBD2
CASSSTTPGLAGGPDNEQFF
TGTGCCAGCAGCTCCACTACACCGGGACTAGCGGGAGGGCCCGACAATGAGCAGTTCTTC
>TRBV6-5|-|TRBJ2-7|-
CASRQGAEQYF
TGTGCCAGCAGACAGGGAGCCGAGCAGTACTTC
>TRBV28|-|TRBJ2-7|TRBD2
CASSQNAGVREQYF
TGTGCCAGCAGCCAGAACGCGGGAGTCAGGGAGCAGTACTTC
>TRBV30|few|TRBJ1-2|-
CAWRTASGYTF
TGTGCCTGGCGGACAGCGAGCGGCTACACCTTC
>TRBV5-1|-|TRBJ2-3|-
CASSGGPTDTQYF
TGCGCCAGCAGCGGAGGGCCGACAGATACGCAGTATTTT
>TRBV19|-|TRBJ2-3|-
CASSISAGTVGDTQYF
TGTGCCAGTAGTATCTCGGCGGGAACGGTGGGAGATACGCAGTATTTT
>TRBV9|-|TRBJ2-2|-
CASSRSGNTGELFF
TGTGCCAGCAGCCGTAGCGGGAACACCGGGGAGCTGTTTTTT
>TRBV11-3|-|TRBJ2-7|TRBD1
CASSLTDRAYEQYF
TGTGCCAGCAGCTTAACGGACAGGGCCTACGAGCAGTACTTC
>TRBV30|-|TRBJ1-1|-
CASTGSSEAFF
TGTGCCTCAACAGGGAGCAGTGAAGCTTTCTTT
>TRBV6-1|few|TRBJ1-1|-
CASSLSENTEAFF
TGTGCCAGCAGCTTGAGCGAGAACACTGAAGCTTTCTTT
>TRBV28|-|TRBJ1-4|-
CASSEQGNREKLFF
TGTGCCAGCAGTGAACAGGGTAACAGAGAAAAACTGTTTTTT
>TRBV7-8|many|TRBJ1-2|TRBD1
CASSPSDRAIVGYTF
TGTGCCAGCAGCCCCAGTGACAGGGCCATTGTGGGCTACACCTTC
>TRBV30|-|TRBJ1-5|-
CAWSRQGSQPQHF
TGTGCCTGGAGTCGGCAGGGGAGTCAGCCCCAGCATTTT
>TRBV5-1|-|TRBJ1-5|-
CASSLDGQSFNQPQHF
TGCGCCAGCAGCTTGGACGGACAGTCATTCAATCAGCCCCAGCATTTT
>TRBV5-4|-|TRBJ2-2|-
CASSLAHGGGTGELFF
TGTGCCAGCAGCTTGGCCCACGGGGGTGGAACCGGGGAGCTGTTTTTT
>TRBV6-5|-|TRBJ2-2|-
CASSYGPTHGGELFF
TGTGCCAGCAGTTACGGGCCTACCCACGGAGGGGAGCTGTTTTTT
>TRBV4-2|-|TRBJ2-7|TRBD2
CASSQVTSGAPYEQYF
TGTGCCAGCAGCCAAGTCACTAGCGGGGCCCCCTACGAGCAGTACTTC